Shown below are 14 T cell receptor beta chains from a single sample sequenced in a study of shared T cell receptors in the human thymus. TCRdb keeps only in-frame clones here, not all; method: immunoSEQ multiplex PCR. The repertoire consists of about 380,000 clones, with roughly 94% occurring once and the leading ten covering approximately 0.02%. Sequenced: thymocytes. These receptor sequences come from a human donor.

The chain combines TRBV6-1 with TRBJ2-2; D is perhaps TRBD2 (8 bases). The V end was cut by 7 bases, the J end by 7 bases, with 16 bases between. The CDR3 contains 14 residues. Germline loops: CDR1 MNHNS, CDR2 SASEGT. The CDR3, as DNA: TGTGCCAGCACTCGACAGGGACTAGGCGGGGAGCTGTTTTTT. Protein product: CASTRQGLGGELFF.

This chain joins TRBV15 and TRBJ2-6, with TRBD1 matching over 11 bases. V shed 5 bases and J 0 bases; nucleotides not matched to a gene: 6. The CDR3 spans 18 residues. Germline values: CDR1 LNHNV, CDR2 YYDKDF (reference sequence). CDR3 protein: CATSSRGTGGSGANVLTF. The CDR3 coding sequence is TGTGCCACCAGCTCTAGAGGGACAGGGGGCTCTGGGGCCAACGTCCTGACTTTC.

The CDR3 is CASSLWSVATNEKLFF. The CDR3 nucleotides are TGTGCCAGCAGTTTATGGTCGGTTGCAACTAATGAAAAACTGTTTTTT. The chain combines TRBV28 with TRBJ1-4; the D is unclear. Germline V gene data show CDR1 as MDHEN and CDR2 as SYDVKM. CDR3 length: 16 amino acids. Deletions cut 0 bases from V and 0 bases from J, with 8 bases between.

The V call is TRBV19, the J call TRBJ2-5, with D tentatively TRBD1 or TRBD2 (5 bases each). Looked up from germline, CDR1 is LNHDA and CDR2 is SQIVND (reference sequence). The CDR3 is 13 amino acids. The V gene lost 3 bases and the J gene lost 5 bases, with 10 bases spanning the gap. Here the CDR3 reads CASSMRGPETQYF. The CDR3 DNA sequence: TGTGCCAGTAGTATGAGGGGTCCGGAGACCCAGTACTTC.

The gene calls are TRBV10-3 and TRBJ2-1; the match to TRBD1 covers 8 bases. Germline V lookup: CDR1 ENHRY, CDR2 SYGVKD. The CDR3 is made up of 12 amino acids. V gave up 8 bases and J gave up 6 bases; unmatched junction bases: 3. The CDR3 DNA is TGTGCCATCTGGACAGGGATCAATGAGCAGTTCTTC. Translation: CAIWTGINEQFF.

This chain connects TRBV27 to TRBJ2-5, with D hard to call. V lost 3 bases to trimming and J lost 5 bases, with 10 bases between them. From germline, CDR1 is MNHEY and CDR2 SMNVEV (reference sequence). This CDR3 contains 13 residues. The DNA of the CDR3 is TGTGCCAGCAGTTTCGCCCAGAAGGAGACCCAGTACTTC. Its translation is CASSFAQKETQYF.

The chain employs TRBV30 and TRBJ2-5; TRBD1 matches at 9 bases. The CDR3 consists of 20 residues. Germline loops: CDR1 GTSNPN, CDR2 SVGIG (reference sequence). The V gene end was trimmed by 0 bases and the J gene end by 3 bases; junction bases not matched to a gene: 20. CDR3 in amino acids: CAWSVGRKGTGSRIEETQYF. In nucleotides, the CDR3 is TGTGCCTGGAGTGTAGGACGGAAGGGGACAGGGTCTAGAATCGAAGAGACCCAGTACTTC.

This chain joins TRBV27 and TRBJ2-3; D not certain. The germline CDR1 and CDR2 sequences are MNHEY and SMNVEV (reference sequence). Trimming left V 1 base short and J 0 bases short, with 8 bases between. This CDR3 contains 15 residues. The CDR3 region is CASSLYLRSTDTQYF. As DNA, the CDR3 is TGTGCCAGCAGTTTATATTTGAGAAGCACAGATACGCAGTATTTT.

V and J are TRBV28 and TRBJ1-5; D is ambiguous. The length of the CDR3 is 18 residues. V lost 5 bases, J lost 3 bases, and 23 bases lay in between. CDR1 MDHEN and CDR2 SYDVKM come from the germline V gene. DNA for the CDR3: TGTGCCAGCAGTACCTCCGGTAAGTGGAGGGAGGTCAATCAGCCCCAGCATTTT. Protein sequence: CASSTSGKWREVNQPQHF.

The chain recombines TRBV28 with TRBJ1-1; D not certain. Trimming took off 6 bases at V and 11 bases at J, with 16 bases between the two ends. This CDR3 is built from 12 residues. Per germline, CDR1 MDHEN and CDR2 SYDVKM. The CDR3 here is CASSSRVREAFF. DNA for the CDR3: TGTGCCAGCAGCTCCCGGGTCAGAGAGGCTTTCTTT. The full variable domain, rest sourced from reference TRBV28 and TRBJ1-1, is DVKVTQSSRYLVKRTGEKVFLECVQDMDHENMFWYRQDPGLGLRLIYFSYDVKMKEKGDIPEGYSVSREKKERFSLILESASTNQTSMYLCASSSRVREAFFGQGTRLTVV.

The gene calls are TRBV27 and TRBJ1-5; TRBD1 might be the D (6 bases). V lost 6 bases and J 1 base, leaving 22 bases between the germline ends. Germline V lookup: CDR1 MNHEY, CDR2 SMNVEV (reference sequence). The CDR3 has 18 residues. The CDR3 DNA is TGTGCCAGCAGACCAGGGGTTTTAGTGGAAAAAAGCAATCAGCCCCAGCATTTT. It yields the protein CASRPGVLVEKSNQPQHF.

The chain couples TRBV6-4 to TRBJ2-1; the D gene is possibly TRBD2 (5 bases). V lost 5 bases to trimming and J lost 7 bases, with 18 bases between them. The CDR3 is 15 residues long. Germline CDR1 MRHNA, CDR2 SNTAGT. For the CDR3, the DNA is TGTGCCAGCAGTAACTTAGCGACCCCTGGTAATGAGCAGTTCTTC. Translated: CASSNLATPGNEQFF.

V gene TRBV7-9 combines with J gene TRBJ1-4; tentative D call: TRBD1 (5 bases). The germline V gene encodes CDR1 SEHNR and CDR2 FQNEAQ (reference sequence). Trimming removed 2 bases from V and 4 bases from J, with 14 bases in between. The CDR3 is made up of 16 amino acids. The DNA for the CDR3 is TGTGCCAGCAGCTTAAGCAGGGTCCCTAATAATGAAAAACTGTTTTTT. The encoded protein is CASSLSRVPNNEKLFF.

This clone appeared a single time. V gene TRBV25-1 combines with J gene TRBJ2-1; D uncertain. Looked up from germline, CDR1 is MGHDK and CDR2 is SYGVNS. The CDR3 covers 15 residues. Deletions cut 0 bases from V and 2 bases from J, with 8 bases between. This CDR3 reads CASSEYLVPYNEQFF. CDR3 DNA: TGTGCCAGCAGTGAATACTTAGTCCCCTACAATGAGCAGTTCTTC.